The rows below give T cell receptor beta chains drawn from one sample of a study of low-dose radiotherapy and immunotherapy resistance in tumors. MiXCR, applied by TCRdb to the reads, yields one record per CDR3 protein. Altogether under 70,000 distinct CDR3 sequences are present, about 25% being singletons, with the ten largest covering around 7%. This sample comprised PBMCs, obtained after low-dose radiotherapy plus immunotherapy. These TCRs come from a male donor with prostate cancer. The CDR3 runs from the conserved cysteine through the conserved F or W. D genes are given only for firm matches. The listing skips clone size in some rows; elsewhere it reads once, few, many or a size class.

TRBV4-1	13	TRBD2	many	TRBJ2-1	CASSRILAEEQFF	TGCGCCAGCAGCCGAATACTAGCGGAGGAGCAGTTCTTC
TRBV20-1	12	.	many	TRBJ1-2	CSASSGTYGYTF	TGCAGTGCTAGCTCGGGGACCTATGGCTACACCTTC
TRBV18	15	TRBD2	many	TRBJ2-7	CASSSVLAGEYEQYF	TGTGCCAGCTCATCCGTTCTAGCGGGAGAGTACGAGCAGTACTTC
TRBV6-5	13	.	many	TRBJ2-5	CASSRNPVETQYF	TGTGCCAGCAGTAGAAACCCCGTGGAGACCCAGTACTTC
TRBV7-6	16	TRBD1	few	TRBJ2-7	CASSLVSGQGPYEQYF	TGTGCCAGCAGCTTAGTATCAGGACAGGGTCCCTACGAGCAGTACTTC
TRBV20-1	15	TRBD2	.	TRBJ2-6	CSARDGSGGANVLTF	TGCAGTGCTAGAGATGGTAGCGGGGGGGCCAACGTCCTGACTTTC
TRBV4-3	17	.	many	TRBJ2-7	CASSQEYPLGQVWEQYF	TGCGCCAGCAGCCAAGAATACCCCCTGGGACAAGTCTGGGAGCAGTACTTC
TRBV20-1	14	TRBD1	many	TRBJ2-7	CSARGWTGGREQYF	TGCAGTGCTAGGGGCTGGACAGGGGGCCGCGAGCAGTACTTC
TRBV12-3/TRBV12-4	13	.	many	TRBJ2-5	CASSFWGLETQYF	TGTGCCAGCAGTTTCTGGGGGCTGGAGACCCAGTACTTC
TRBV4-3	15	TRBD2	many	TRBJ2-1	CASSLRLADLNEQFF	TGCGCCAGCAGCCTTCGGCTAGCGGACCTCAATGAGCAGTTCTTC
TRBV7-9	15	TRBD1	many	TRBJ2-7	CASSDPGQENYEQYF	TGTGCCAGCAGCGATCCGGGACAGGAGAACTACGAGCAGTACTTC
TRBV23-1	15	.	many	TRBJ1-4	CASPGGDATNEKLFF	TGCGCCAGCCCCGGGGGAGACGCAACTAATGAAAAACTGTTTTTT
TRBV13	15	.	many	TRBJ2-6	CASTLGGPGANVLTF	TGTGCCAGCACCCTTGGTGGTCCTGGGGCCAACGTCCTGACTTTC
TRBV29-1	11	.	many	TRBJ2-2	CCLQGTGELFF	TGCTGTCTTCAGGGGACCGGGGAGCTGTTTTTT
TRBV28	16	.	many	TRBJ1-5	CASSPSLGLQGQPQHF	TGTGCCAGCAGTCCGTCTTTGGGTCTTCAGGGTCAGCCCCAGCATTTT
TRBV5-1	16	TRBD2	.	TRBJ2-3	CASSLVRGGATDTQYF	TGCGCCAGCAGCTTGGTTCGCGGGGGGGCGACAGATACGCAGTATTTT
TRBV5-6	18	.	.	TRBJ2-2	CASSSGLAVVGTGELFFF	.
TRBV5-4	13	.	many	TRBJ2-2	CASSLIETGELFF	TGTGCCAGCAGCTTGATAGAGACCGGGGAGCTGTTTTTT
TRBV20-1	15	TRBD1	.	TRBJ1-3	CSAREGTGRGNTIYF	TGCAGTGCTAGAGAGGGGACAGGGAGGGGAAACACCATATATTTT
TRBV6-6	17	TRBD2	few	TRBJ2-7	CASSPTGLAGSSYEQYF	TGTGCCAGCAGCCCGACGGGACTAGCGGGAAGCTCCTACGAGCAGTACTTC
TRBV6-2/TRBV6-3	18	TRBD1	many	TRBJ1-1	CASSYQPGQGHLNTEAFF	TGTGCCAGCAGTTACCAACCGGGACAGGGACATCTGAACACTGAAGCTTTCTTT
TRBV9	14	.	many	TRBJ1-3	CASTQGNSGNTIYF	TGTGCCAGCACCCAAGGGAACTCTGGAAACACCATATATTTT
TRBV20-1	12	.	many	TRBJ2-7	CSAETGSYEQYF	TGCAGTGCGGAAACAGGTTCCTACGAGCAGTACTTC
TRBV5-6	15	.	many	TRBJ1-5	CASSLSRSYNQPQHF	TGTGCCAGCAGCTTGAGCAGGAGTTACAATCAGCCCCAGCATTTT
TRBV11-3	14	.	.	TRBJ2-2	CASSYHPRAGELFF	TGTGCCAGCAGCTACCACCCCAGGGCCGGGGAGCTGTTTTTT
TRBV27	15	.	.	TRBJ1-5	CASSRGQISNQPQHF	TGTGCCAGCAGCCGGGGGCAGATTAGCAATCAGCCCCAGCATTTT
TRBV28	15	TRBD1	many	TRBJ1-1	CASSSQGVLNTEAFF	TGTGCCAGCAGTTCTCAGGGGGTTCTGAACACTGAAGCTTTCTTT
TRBV6-2/TRBV6-3	15	TRBD1	many	TRBJ2-2	CASSRRDRDTGELFF	TGTGCCAGCAGTCGCCGGGACAGGGACACCGGGGAGCTGTTTTTT
TRBV7-2	17	.	many	TRBJ2-2	CASSLAPFLSNTGELFF	TGTGCCAGCAGCTTAGCCCCTTTTCTATCGAACACCGGGGAGCTGTTTTTT
TRBV20-1	17	TRBD2	many	TRBJ2-1	CSANRLKLASSYNEQFF	TGCAGTGCTAACAGATTAAAACTAGCGAGCTCCTACAATGAGCAGTTCTTC
TRBV28	14	.	many	TRBJ2-7	CASSYTTRTDEQYF	TGTGCCAGCAGTTACACAACTAGGACCGACGAGCAGTACTTC
TRBV29-1	12	.	.	TRBJ2-1	CSVSPSYNEQFF	TGCAGCGTTTCTCCCTCCTACAATGAGCAGTTCTTC
TRBV20-1	14	TRBD1	many	TRBJ2-7	CSALQGASGYEQYF	TGCAGTGCGCTACAGGGGGCGTCCGGCTACGAGCAGTACTTC
TRBV2	15	TRBD1	many	TRBJ2-4	CASSEGQGARNIQYF	TGTGCCAGCAGTGAAGGGCAGGGGGCTAGAAACATTCAGTACTTC
TRBV5-1	13	.	many	TRBJ2-6	CASQPSGANVLTF	TGCGCCAGTCAGCCCTCTGGGGCCAACGTCCTGACTTTC
TRBV28	13	.	.	TRBJ2-7	CASSDSNRVEQYF	TGTGCCAGCAGTGACTCGAACCGTGTCGAGCAGTACTTC
TRBV19	14	TRBD1	once	TRBJ1-5	CASTTTGGNQPQHF	TGTGCCAGTACCACCACAGGGGGCAATCAGCCCCAGCATTTT
TRBV10-3	16	TRBD1	many	TRBJ2-3	CAISGQGAKSADTQYF	TGTGCCATCAGCGGACAGGGGGCGAAGTCCGCAGATACGCAGTATTTT
TRBV29-1	14	TRBD2	many	TRBJ2-2	CSAQQREGTGELFF	TGCAGCGCCCAACAGCGGGAGGGTACCGGGGAGCTGTTTTTT
TRBV6-1	15	.	many	TRBJ2-1	CASSEAWVYGNEQFF	TGTGCCAGCAGTGAAGCCTGGGTTTATGGCAATGAGCAGTTCTTC
TRBV7-9	16	TRBD2	few	TRBJ2-3	CASSWGLAVGTDTQYF	TGTGCCAGCAGCTGGGGACTAGCGGTTGGCACAGATACGCAGTATTTT
TRBV2	14	TRBD1	.	TRBJ2-5	CASSELRQGETQYF	TGTGCCAGCAGTGAGCTGAGACAGGGGGAGACCCAGTACTTC
TRBV28	14	.	medium-sized	TRBJ2-7	CASVEGGSTYEQYF	TGTGCCAGTGTTGAGGGAGGTTCAACCTACGAGCAGTACTTC
TRBV7-2	16	.	many	TRBJ2-2	CASSLVQTANTGELFF	TGTGCCAGCAGCTTAGTACAGACCGCGAACACCGGGGAGCTGTTTTTT
TRBV3-1	16	.	many	TRBJ1-3	CASSRQGIGSGNTIYF	TGTGCCAGCAGCCGTCAGGGGATCGGATCTGGAAACACCATATATTTT
TRBV29-1	10	.	many	TRBJ1-4	CSAANEKLFF	TGCAGCGCAGCCAACGAAAAACTGTTTTTT
TRBV19	13	.	many	TRBJ2-5	CASSNFGRETQYF	TGTGCCAGTAGCAATTTTGGGCGTGAGACCCAGTACTTC
TRBV4-2	16	.	many	TRBJ1-5	CASSQHTGTPSLPQHF	TGTGCCAGCAGCCAACACACCGGGACACCAAGTCTGCCCCAGCATTTT
TRBV20-1	12	.	.	TRBJ1-5	CSAKGGREPQHF	TGCAGTGCTAAGGGGGGGCGGGAGCCCCAGCATTTT
TRBV7-6	15	.	many	TRBJ2-1	CASSAAPEIVGEQFF	TGTGCCAGCAGCGCAGCCCCCGAAATAGTGGGTGAGCAGTTCTTC
TRBV2	14	TRBD1	many	TRBJ1-5	CASSGQGSNQPQHF	TGTGCCAGCAGCGGACAGGGAAGCAATCAGCCCCAGCATTTT
TRBV3-1	16	TRBD2	.	TRBJ2-3	CASSQDSGGGRYGQYF	TGTGCCAGCAGCCAGGATAGCGGGGGGGGCCGGTATGGGCAGTATTTT
TRBV11-2	13	.	.	TRBJ2-7	CASSGPTSYEQYF	TGTGCCAGCAGCGGACCGACTAGCTACGAGCAGTACTTC
TRBV6-2/TRBV6-3	14	.	many	TRBJ1-5	CASRPNSLYQPQHF	TGTGCCAGCAGACCTAATTCCCTTTATCAGCCCCAGCATTTT